These 30 T cell receptor beta chains originate from one sample sequenced in a study of blood T cell repertoires in COVID-19. The protocol was immunoSEQ multiplex PCR, while the TCRdb copy is restricted to in-frame clones and leaves out a portion. The sample lists roughly 130,000 clones, 80% to 85% seen once, with 5.5% in the top ten. Material: PBMCs or T cells enriched from blood (not recorded which). These receptors were collected from a man aged 35-49 years with acute COVID-19.

The chain uses TRBV9 and TRBJ2-3, with TRBD2 matching over 9 bases. CDR1 is SGDLS, CDR2 YYNGEE, per germline. This CDR3 is built from 15 residues. V was clipped by 4 bases and J by 1 base; unmatched bases: 4. CDR3 amino acids: CASSSSGGRTDTQYF. The CDR3 DNA reads TGTGCCAGCAGCTCCAGCGGGGGGCGCACAGATACGCAGTATTTT.

The genes are TRBV29-1 and TRBJ1-2; 10 nucleotides match TRBD1. The germline gives CDR1 SQVTM, CDR2 ANQGSEA. The CDR3 is 14 amino acids. The V and J ends lost 1 base and 5 bases, in that order; junction bases with no gene match: 4. The CDR3 spells CSVEGQGAGYGYTF. The DNA for the CDR3 is TGCAGCGTTGAAGGACAGGGGGCAGGTTATGGCTACACCTTC.

The chain has TRBV4-3 and TRBJ1-4; D call uncertain. The germline V and J ends were trimmed by 2 bases and 7 bases, with 17 bases remaining between them. The CDR3 is made up of 16 amino acids. Germline V gene sequence: CDR1 LGHNA, CDR2 YSLEER. CDR3 DNA sequence: TGCGCCAGCAGCCAACCCGGTGGGAGGCATGGTGAAAAACTGTTTTTT. Protein sequence: CASSQPGGRHGEKLFF.

The rearrangement joins TRBV30 to TRBJ1-1; 8 positions match TRBD1. With 3 bases clipped from V and 8 bases from J, the junction kept 8 bases outside the gene matches. The CDR3 is 13 residues long. Germline CDR1 GTSNPN, CDR2 SVGIG (reference sequence). CDR3 bases: TGTGCCTGGAGGGACAGGGAGGGAGAGGAAGCTTTCTTT. It yields the protein CAWRDREGEEAFF.

A single count supports this clone. V and J are TRBV12-3 or TRBV12-4 and TRBJ2-7; no clear D. The germline V and J ends were trimmed by 3 bases and 3 bases, with 9 bases remaining between them. This CDR3 contains 13 residues. The CDR3 region has the DNA TGTGCCAGCAGTTTTTTGACTCTCTACGAGCAGTACTTC. Translation: CASSFLTLYEQYF.

The gene calls are TRBV18 and TRBJ2-1; D gene ambiguous. This CDR3 has 16 residues. Germline V gene data show CDR1 as KGHSH and CDR2 as LQKENI. V was clipped by 3 bases and J by 0 bases, with 12 bases between them. The CDR3 nucleotides are TGTGCCAGCTCACCCATCGATCCGAGCTCCTACAATGAGCAGTTCTTC. This sequence encodes CASSPIDPSSYNEQFF. Complete variable domain (other parts from reference TRBV18 and TRBJ2-1): NAGVMQNPRHLVRRRGQEARLRCSPMKGHSHVYWYRQLPEEGLKFMVYLQKENIIDESGMPKERFSAEFPKEGPSILRIQQVVRGDSAAYFCASSPIDPSSYNEQFFGPGTRLTVL.

The rearrangement joins TRBV28 to TRBJ1-2; the D is unclear. The CDR3 spans 17 residues. The V gene lost 7 bases and the J gene lost 3 bases, with 24 bases spanning the gap. Germline CDR1 and CDR2: MDHEN and SYDVKM. The CDR3 nucleotides read TGTGCCAGCACTCCTCTCGGCAAGGGAGTAGATGACTATGGCTACACCTTC. Translated: CASTPLGKGVDDYGYTF.

This clone was found once. CDR3 sequence (DNA): TGTGCCAGCAGCCAACAGGTACTGAACACTGAAGCTTTCTTT. Its protein is CASSQQVLNTEAFF. V is TRBV4-2 and J is TRBJ1-1, with unresolved D. From germline, CDR1 is LGHNA and CDR2 YNFKEQ. Trimming removed 2 bases from V and 0 bases from J, with 7 bases in between. CDR3 length: 14 residues.

Here the CDR3 reads CASSLDRGSGYTF. DNA of the CDR3: TGTGCCAGCAGCTTAGACAGGGGTAGTGGCTACACCTTC. The chain employs TRBV7-2 and TRBJ1-2, with 7 bases fitting TRBD1. Germline V CDR1 and CDR2: SGHTA, FQGNSA. The CDR3 has 13 residues. The V gene end was trimmed by 1 base and the J gene end by 7 bases; junction bases not matched to a gene: 3.

This chain links TRBV9 with TRBJ2-7, with TRBD1 matching over 7 bases. V was pared by 2 bases and J by 0 bases, with 8 bases of the junction left unmatched. Germline V gives CDR1 SGDLS, CDR2 YYNGEE. CDR3 length: 16 residues. CDR3 bases: TGTGCCAGCAGCGTCGGGACAGCGGACGGCTCCTACGAGCAGTACTTC. This sequence encodes CASSVGTADGSYEQYF.

The genes are TRBV19 and TRBJ2-6; 7 bases map to TRBD1. Trimming removed 3 bases from V and 0 bases from J; junction bases left unmatched: 5. The CDR3 has 17 residues. Germline lookup yields CDR1 LNHDA and CDR2 SQIVND (reference sequence). This CDR3 reads CASSMGGQDSGANVLTF. CDR3 DNA: TGTGCCAGTAGTATGGGTGGACAGGACTCTGGGGCCAACGTCCTGACTTTC. Using reference TRBV19 and TRBJ2-6 for the parts outside the CDR3, the full variable domain is DGGITQSPKYLFRKEGQNVTLSCEQNLNHDAMYWYRQDPGQGLRLIYYSQIVNDFQKGDIAEGYSVSREKKESFPLTVTSAQKNPTAFYLCASSMGGQDSGANVLTFGAGSRLTVL.

This chain links TRBV3-1 (or the pseudogene TRBV3-2) with TRBJ2-1; perhaps TRBD2 as D (6 bases). The CDR3 consists of 14 residues. The germline V gene has CDR1 LGHDT and CDR2 YNNKEL (reference sequence). Trimming stripped 1 base from V and 9 bases from J, with 13 bases between. CDR3 bases: TGTGCCAGCAGCCAAGGAGAGGGAGGTGGTGAGCAGTTCTTC. Residues: CASSQGEGGGEQFF.

V usage is TRBV7-7 and J usage is TRBJ2-2; TRBD1 matches 12 bases. The CDR3 is 16 amino acids. The J segment lost 7 bases and the V segment lost 0 bases, leaving 3 bases of the junction unmatched. CDR1 and CDR2 (germline): SSHAT, FNYEAQ (reference sequence). DNA of the CDR3: TGTGCCAGCAGCTTAGCCGGGACAGGGGGCTTCGGGGAGCTGTTTTTT. This translates into CASSLAGTGGFGELFF.

CDR3 DNA sequence: TGTGCCAGCAGTACGACACCCTACAATGAGCAGTTCTTC. Translating it yields CASSTTPYNEQFF. This sequence joins TRBV27 and TRBJ2-1, with no clear D. The germline V gene has CDR1 MNHEY and CDR2 SMNVEV (reference sequence). V lost 5 bases, J lost 2 bases, and 7 bases lay in between. The CDR3 extends over 13 amino acids.

This clone was observed a handful of times. The chain joins TRBV5-4 to TRBJ2-7, with D possibly matching TRBD2 (5 bases). The CDR3 has 13 amino acids. Trimming stripped 0 bases from V and 3 bases from J, with 7 bases between. Germline V CDR1 and CDR2: SGHNT, YYREEE (reference sequence). CDR3 nucleotide sequence: TGTGCCAGCAGCTTGGTAGGAGGCTACGAGCAGTACTTC. It codes for CASSLVGGYEQYF.

This chain uses TRBV6-5 with TRBJ2-7; tentative D call: TRBD1 (6 bases). Germline lookup yields CDR1 MNHEY and CDR2 SVGAGI. The CDR3 sequence is 14 residues long. V was clipped by 6 bases and J by 0 bases, with 12 bases between them. CDR3 sequence reads: CASRNGQLSYEQYF. The CDR3 DNA reads as TGTGCCAGCAGGAACGGACAGCTCTCCTACGAGCAGTACTTC.

The V call is TRBV11-3, the J call TRBJ2-1, with D unclear. Germline CDR1 is SGHNT and CDR2 is YENEEA. The ends were cut back, 1 base at V and 0 bases at J, with 13 bases in the middle. The CDR3 totals 17 residues. CDR3 in amino acids: CASSLAIGGYSYNEQFF. The CDR3 DNA sequence: TGTGCCAGCAGCTTAGCAATCGGCGGTTACTCCTACAATGAGCAGTTCTTC.

This clone was seen only a few times. The V call is TRBV7-9, the J call TRBJ2-2; D ambiguous. The V end lost 4 bases, the J end lost 4 bases, and 10 bases lay between the germline ends. The CDR3 covers 14 residues. Germline V gives CDR1 SEHNR, CDR2 FQNEAQ (reference sequence). The DNA of the CDR3 is TGTGCCAGCAGCTCCCTAGGCCCCACCGGGGAGCTGTTTTTT. This translates into CASSSLGPTGELFF. The complete variable domain, with remaining parts taken from reference TRBV7-9 and TRBJ2-2, reads DTGVSQNPRHKITKRGQNVTFRCDPISEHNRLYWYRQTLGQGPEFLTYFQNEAQLEKSRLLSDRFSAERPKGSFSTLEIQRTEQGDSAMYLCASSSLGPTGELFFGEGSRLTVL.

The chain couples TRBV7-2 to TRBJ2-7, with D hard to call. Trimming removed 5 bases at V and 3 bases at J, with 8 bases between. This CDR3 contains 12 residues. Germline V gene sequence: CDR1 SGHTA, CDR2 FQGNSA. CDR3 region: CASSLTYYEQYF. The CDR3 coding sequence is TGTGCCAGCAGCCTCACTTACTACGAGCAGTACTTC.

The V gene is TRBV2, the J gene TRBJ1-2; no firm D call. V lost 2 bases and J 3 bases, leaving 7 bases between the germline ends. This CDR3 spans 13 amino acids. The germline gives CDR1 SNHLY, CDR2 FYNNEI. CDR3 nucleotide sequence: TGTGCCAGCAGTGAATTGAGGGACTATGGCTACACCTTC. Encoded protein: CASSELRDYGYTF. The whole variable domain, remainder taken from reference TRBV2 and TRBJ1-2, is EPEVTQTPSHQVTQMGQEVILRCVPISNHLYFYWYRQILGQKVEFLVSFYNNEISEKSEIFDDQFSVERPDGSNFTLKIRSTKLEDSAMYFCASSELRDYGYTFGSGTRLTVV.

J is TRBJ1-1 and V is TRBV11-2, with 11 bases lining up with TRBD1. The V and J ends lost 5 bases and 5 bases, in that order; junction bases with no gene match: 4. CDR1 SGHAT and CDR2 FQNNGV come from the germline V gene. The CDR3 loop spans 14 amino acids. The CDR3 bases are TGTGCCAGCAGCCGGACAGGGGGCTCGACTGAAGCTTTCTTT. Amino acid sequence: CASSRTGGSTEAFF.

This chain links TRBV7-8 with TRBJ2-3; tentatively, D is TRBD2 (5 bases). V was shortened by 1 base and J by 5 bases, with 22 bases between the two germline ends. CDR3 length equals 18 residues. Germline CDR1 is SGHVS and CDR2 is FQNEAQ. The CDR3 here is CASSLVSGNGGIIDTQYF. CDR3 DNA sequence: TGTGCCAGCAGCTTAGTCTCGGGGAACGGAGGAATTATAGATACGCAGTATTTT.

The J gene is TRBJ1-2, the V gene TRBV6-2 or TRBV6-3; D unresolved. Germline-derived CDR1 and CDR2 are MNHEY and SVGEGT. V lost 6 bases to trimming and J lost 4 bases, with 15 bases between them. CDR3 length equals 14 residues. CDR3 amino acids: CASRPKKALYGYTF. CDR3 nucleotides: TGTGCCAGCAGGCCTAAGAAAGCCCTCTATGGCTACACCTTC.

This sequence joins TRBV6-5 and TRBJ1-6; D call uncertain. CDR3 size: 14 residues. Trimming removed 5 bases at V and 8 bases at J, with 13 bases between. Per germline, CDR1 MNHEY and CDR2 SVGAGI. The CDR3 DNA reads TGTGCCAGCAGTCCAGCCGGGGAGGATTCACCCCTCCACTTT. Translation gives CASSPAGEDSPLHF.

The chain uses TRBV3-1 (or the pseudogene TRBV3-2) and TRBJ2-1; 7 bases fit TRBD2. V gave up 3 bases and J gave up 9 bases; unmatched junction bases: 14. Germline V gene lookup returns CDR1 LGHDT and CDR2 YNNKEL (reference sequence). The CDR3 runs 16 residues. This CDR3 is CASSQDRDYPRGEQFF. CDR3 sequence (DNA): TGTGCCAGCAGCCAGGACCGGGACTACCCCCGAGGTGAGCAGTTCTTC.

The chain is built from TRBV3-1 (or the pseudogene TRBV3-2) and TRBJ1-6, with TRBD1 identical over 7 bases. In germline, CDR1 is LGHDT, CDR2 YNNKEL (reference sequence). The junction had 6 bases not matched to a gene; V was cut back by 0 bases and J by 10 bases. The CDR3 runs to 15 residues. CDR3 loop: CASSQEDRLKSPLHF. The CDR3 DNA sequence: TGTGCCAGCAGCCAAGAGGACAGGCTGAAGTCACCCCTCCACTTT.

This sequence joins TRBV3-1 (or the pseudogene TRBV3-2) and TRBJ1-6; D unresolved. The CDR3 is 9 residues long. Trimming took off 4 bases at V and 13 bases at J, with 2 bases between the two ends. Germline CDR1 LGHDT, CDR2 YNNKEL (reference sequence). The CDR3 region has the DNA TGTGCCAGCAGCCCGCCCCTCCACTTT. Encoded protein: CASSPPLHF.

This clone was picked up one time. The chain uses TRBV2 and TRBJ2-7, with no clear D. This CDR3 has 13 residues. V was trimmed by 3 bases and J by 1 base, leaving 7 bases between them. CDR1 SNHLY and CDR2 FYNNEI come from the germline V gene. The CDR3 DNA sequence: TGTGCCAGCAGTGATACCGAGTCCTACGAGCAGTACTTC. Residues: CASSDTESYEQYF. The complete variable domain, with remaining parts taken from reference TRBV2 and TRBJ2-7, reads EPEVTQTPSHQVTQMGQEVILRCVPISNHLYFYWYRQILGQKVEFLVSFYNNEISEKSEIFDDQFSVERPDGSNFTLKIRSTKLEDSAMYFCASSDTESYEQYFGPGTRLTVT.

The chain carries TRBV28 and TRBJ1-1; tentatively, D is TRBD1 (5 bases). V gave up 5 bases and J gave up 1 base, with 17 bases separating them. The CDR3 has 16 amino acids. Germline V gene lookup returns CDR1 MDHEN and CDR2 SYDVKM. In nucleotides, the CDR3 is TGTGCCAGCAGTCTATACGCGGGGGGAGGGAACACTGAAGCTTTCTTT. This encodes CASSLYAGGGNTEAFF. Using reference TRBV28 and TRBJ1-1 for the parts outside the CDR3, the full variable domain is DVKVTQSSRYLVKRTGEKVFLECVQDMDHENMFWYRQDPGLGLRLIYFSYDVKMKEKGDIPEGYSVSREKKERFSLILESASTNQTSMYLCASSLYAGGGNTEAFFGQGTRLTVV.

This clone was seen more than once but under ten times. The chain recombines TRBV30 with TRBJ1-2, with 8 positions matching TRBD1. Germline CDR1 is GTSNPN and CDR2 is SVGIG (reference sequence). This CDR3 contains 15 residues. The J segment lost 3 bases and the V segment lost 4 bases, leaving 10 bases of the junction unmatched. The CDR3 protein is CAWTLGDRRYYGYTF. The CDR3 DNA reads as TGTGCCTGGACCCTCGGGGACAGGCGATACTATGGCTACACCTTC.